Sequencing of this T cell receptor beta chain was carried out in a study of blood T cell repertoires in COVID-19. Study information: Nucleic acid was either cDNA or gDNA, and it came from T cells, B-cell-depleted T cells, or PBMCs.

This CDR3 region has 16 residues. Germline-derived CDR1 and CDR2 are LNHDA and SQIVND (reference sequence). V dropped 6 bases and J dropped 8; count of bases not matched to a gene: 16. Study processing details: Amplification from reference gene primers served as the basis for estimated nucleated cell counts. TCRdb's table, derived via immunoSEQ multiplex PCR, lists solely in-frame clones and lacks some. That table supplies the V and J calls and clone size; D and trimming were determined from the DNA. Of 130,000 to 150,000 clones in the sample, around 81% are singletons; the top ten hold about 8%. The sequencing sample was made of peripheral blood. This receptor was obtained from a human donor with acute or convalescent COVID-19. The donor label of this sample is uncertain. J is TRBJ1-5 and V is TRBV19; TRBD1 agrees at 7 bases. Here the CDR3 DNA reads TGTGCCAGTAGGGGGGGCTCCGGGACAGCTATGAAGCCCCAGCATTTT. Its translation is CASRGGSGTAMKPQHF.